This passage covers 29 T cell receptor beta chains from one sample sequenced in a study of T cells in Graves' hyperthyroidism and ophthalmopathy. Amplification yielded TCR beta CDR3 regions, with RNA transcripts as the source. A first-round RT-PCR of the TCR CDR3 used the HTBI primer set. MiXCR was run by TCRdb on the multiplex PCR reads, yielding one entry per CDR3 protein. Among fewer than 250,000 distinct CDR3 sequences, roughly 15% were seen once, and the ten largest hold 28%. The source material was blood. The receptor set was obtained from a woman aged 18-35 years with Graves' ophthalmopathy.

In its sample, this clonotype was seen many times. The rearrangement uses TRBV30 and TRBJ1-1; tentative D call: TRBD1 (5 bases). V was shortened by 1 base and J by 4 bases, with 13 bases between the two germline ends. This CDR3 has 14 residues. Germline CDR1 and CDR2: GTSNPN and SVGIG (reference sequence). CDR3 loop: CAWSALAGSTEAFF. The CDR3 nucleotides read TGTGCCTGGAGTGCCCTCGCAGGGTCCACTGAAGCTTTCTTT.

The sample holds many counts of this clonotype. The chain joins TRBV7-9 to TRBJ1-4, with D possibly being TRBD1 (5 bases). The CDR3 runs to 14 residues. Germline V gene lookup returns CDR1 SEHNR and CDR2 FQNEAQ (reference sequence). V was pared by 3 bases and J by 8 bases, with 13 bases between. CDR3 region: CASSFGGGVEKLFF. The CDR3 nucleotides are TGTGCCAGCAGCTTCGGGGGGGGAGTCGAAAAACTGTTTTTT. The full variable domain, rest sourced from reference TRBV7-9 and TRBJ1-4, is DTGVSQNPRHKITKRGQNVTFRCDPISEHNRLYWYRQTLGQGPEFLTYFQNEAQLEKSRLLSDRFSAERPKGSFSTLEIQRTEQGDSAMYLCASSFGGGVEKLFFGSGTQLSVL.

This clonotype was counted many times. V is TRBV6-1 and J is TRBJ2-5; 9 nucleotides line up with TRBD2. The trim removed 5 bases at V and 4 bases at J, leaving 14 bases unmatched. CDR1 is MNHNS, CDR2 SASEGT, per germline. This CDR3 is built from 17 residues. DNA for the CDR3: TGTGCCAGCAGTTACGATACCGGGACTAGCCGCCGAGAGACCCAGTACTTC. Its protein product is CASSYDTGTSRRETQYF.

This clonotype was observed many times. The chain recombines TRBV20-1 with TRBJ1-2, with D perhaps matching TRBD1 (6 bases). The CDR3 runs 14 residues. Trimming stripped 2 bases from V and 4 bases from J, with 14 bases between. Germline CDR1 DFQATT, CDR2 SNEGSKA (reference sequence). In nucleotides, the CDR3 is TGCAGTGCTAGAAGGACAGTACTACTCTATGGCTACACCTTC. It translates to CSARRTVLLYGYTF.

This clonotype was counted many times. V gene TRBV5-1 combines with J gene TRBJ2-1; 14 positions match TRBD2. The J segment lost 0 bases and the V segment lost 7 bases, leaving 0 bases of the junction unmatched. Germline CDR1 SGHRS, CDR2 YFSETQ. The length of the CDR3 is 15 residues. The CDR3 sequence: CASGLAGGSYNEQFF. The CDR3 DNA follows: TGCGCCAGCGGACTAGCGGGGGGCTCCTACAATGAGCAGTTCTTC.

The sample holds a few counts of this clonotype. The CDR3 DNA follows: TGCAGTGCTAGAGTCGGCTTGCACACAGATACGCAGTATTTT. It translates to CSARVGLHTDTQYF. This chain joins TRBV20-1 and TRBJ2-3; D remains ambiguous. The CDR3 spans 14 residues. Looked up from germline, CDR1 is DFQATT and CDR2 is SNEGSKA (reference sequence). V lost 1 base, J lost 2 bases, and 10 bases lay in between.

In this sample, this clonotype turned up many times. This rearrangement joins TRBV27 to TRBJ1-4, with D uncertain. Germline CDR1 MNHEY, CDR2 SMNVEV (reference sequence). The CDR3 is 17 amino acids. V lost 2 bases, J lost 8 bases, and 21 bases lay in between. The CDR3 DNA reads TGTGCCAGCAGTTTAAAAGCCTGGTCACCGAATAGGGAAAAACTGTTTTTT. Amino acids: CASSLKAWSPNREKLFF.

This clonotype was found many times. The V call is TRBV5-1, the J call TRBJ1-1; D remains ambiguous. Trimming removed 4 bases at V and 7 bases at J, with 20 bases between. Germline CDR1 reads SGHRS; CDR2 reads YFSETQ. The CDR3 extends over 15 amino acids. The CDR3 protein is CASSPWTALRDEAFF. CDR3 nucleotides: TGCGCCAGCAGCCCCTGGACGGCGCTAAGGGATGAAGCTTTCTTT.

As DNA, the CDR3 is TGTGCCAGCAGCCGAAGGGCGGGAGGGGCCGCCTACGAGCAGTACTTC. The encoded protein is CASSRRAGGAAYEQYF. The chain is built from TRBV7-9 and TRBJ2-7; 9 nucleotides match TRBD2. The CDR3 runs to 16 residues. Germline CDR1 and CDR2: SEHNR and FQNEAQ (reference sequence). Trimming cost V 5 bases and J 2 bases; bases outside gene matches: 10.

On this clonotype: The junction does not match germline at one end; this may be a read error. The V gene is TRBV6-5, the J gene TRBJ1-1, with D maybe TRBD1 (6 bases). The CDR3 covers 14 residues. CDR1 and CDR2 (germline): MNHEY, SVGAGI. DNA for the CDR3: TGTGCCAGCAGTTACGATAGGGGGAACTCTGAAGCTTTCTTT. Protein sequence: CASSYDRGNSEAFF.

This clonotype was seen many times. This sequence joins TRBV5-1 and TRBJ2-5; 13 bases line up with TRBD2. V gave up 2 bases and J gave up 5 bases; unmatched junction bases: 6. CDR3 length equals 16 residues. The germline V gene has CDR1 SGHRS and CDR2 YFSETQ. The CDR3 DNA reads TGCGCCAGCAGCTTTACTAGCGGGAGGGCCGGGGAGACCCAGTACTTC. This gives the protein CASSFTSGRAGETQYF.

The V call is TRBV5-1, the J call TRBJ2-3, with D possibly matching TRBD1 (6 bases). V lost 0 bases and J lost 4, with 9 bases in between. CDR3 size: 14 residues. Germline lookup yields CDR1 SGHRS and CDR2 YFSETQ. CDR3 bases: TGCGCCAGCAGCTTGGTGGGGGCCCCAGATACGCAGTATTTT. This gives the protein CASSLVGAPDTQYF.

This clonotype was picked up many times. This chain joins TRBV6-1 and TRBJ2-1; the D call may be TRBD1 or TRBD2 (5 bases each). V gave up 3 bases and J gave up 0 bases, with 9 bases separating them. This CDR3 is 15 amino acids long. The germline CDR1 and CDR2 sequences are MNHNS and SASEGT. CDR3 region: CASSDEGSSYNEQFF. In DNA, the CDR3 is TGTGCCAGCAGTGATGAGGGGAGCTCCTACAATGAGCAGTTCTTC.

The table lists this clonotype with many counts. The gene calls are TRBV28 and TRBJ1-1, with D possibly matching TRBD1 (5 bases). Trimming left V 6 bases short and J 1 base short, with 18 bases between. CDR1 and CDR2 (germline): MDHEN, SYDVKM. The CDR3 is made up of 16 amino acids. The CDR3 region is CASRRRRGATNTEAFF. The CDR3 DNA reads TGTGCCAGCAGACGGAGGAGAGGGGCGACGAACACTGAAGCTTTCTTT.

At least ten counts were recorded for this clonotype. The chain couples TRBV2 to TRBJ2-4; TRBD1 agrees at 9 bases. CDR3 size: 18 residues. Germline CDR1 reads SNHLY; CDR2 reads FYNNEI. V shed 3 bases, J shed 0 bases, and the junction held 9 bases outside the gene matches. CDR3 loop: CASSDFTGQGSAKNIQYF. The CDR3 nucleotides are TGTGCCAGCAGTGATTTTACGGGACAGGGCTCAGCCAAAAACATTCAGTACTTC.

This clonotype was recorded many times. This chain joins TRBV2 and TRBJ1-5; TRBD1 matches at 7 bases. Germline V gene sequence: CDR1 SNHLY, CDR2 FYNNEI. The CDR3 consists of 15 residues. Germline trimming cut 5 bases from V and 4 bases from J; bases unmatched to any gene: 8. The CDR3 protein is CASSLDRYRNQPQHF. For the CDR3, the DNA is TGTGCCAGCAGTCTGGACAGGTATAGAAATCAGCCCCAGCATTTT.

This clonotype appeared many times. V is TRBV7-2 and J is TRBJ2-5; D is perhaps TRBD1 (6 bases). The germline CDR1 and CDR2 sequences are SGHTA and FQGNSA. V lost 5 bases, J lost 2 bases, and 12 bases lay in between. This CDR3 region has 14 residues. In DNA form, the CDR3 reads TGTGCCAGCAGCACAAGACAGGCACAAGAGACCCAGTACTTC. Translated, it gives CASSTRQAQETQYF.

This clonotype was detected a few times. CDR3 sequence: CASSLGRGVDTQYF. CDR3 nucleotides: TGTGCCAGCAGTTTAGGGCGGGGGGTGGATACGCAGTATTTT. The V gene is TRBV28, the J gene TRBJ2-3; 8 positions agree with TRBD2. V was pared by 2 bases and J by 6 bases, with 4 bases of the junction left unmatched. This CDR3 spans 14 amino acids. CDR1 MDHEN and CDR2 SYDVKM come from the germline V gene.

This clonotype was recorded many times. CDR3 nucleotides: TGTGCCAGCAGCCAAGTGACAGCGTTCTCCTACGAGCAGTACTTC. It translates to CASSQVTAFSYEQYF. The chain couples TRBV3-1 to TRBJ2-7, with D tentatively TRBD1 (5 bases). Trimming removed 1 base at V and 0 bases at J, with 10 bases between. Germline V lookup: CDR1 LGHDT, CDR2 YNNKEL (reference sequence). The CDR3 is made up of 15 amino acids.

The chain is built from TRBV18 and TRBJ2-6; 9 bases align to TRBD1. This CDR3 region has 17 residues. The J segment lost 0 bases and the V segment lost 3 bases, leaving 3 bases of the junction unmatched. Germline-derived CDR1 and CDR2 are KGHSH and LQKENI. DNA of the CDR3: TGTGCCAGCTCACCTCGGACAGGGGACTCTGGGGCCAACGTCCTGACTTTC. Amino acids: CASSPRTGDSGANVLTF.

CDR3 coding DNA: TGCAGTGCCTACACCGTCCTAGCGGGGAGCTCCTACAATGAGCAGTTCTTC. Encoded protein: CSAYTVLAGSSYNEQFF. V gene TRBV20-1 combines with J gene TRBJ2-1, with 9 bases identical to TRBD2. Trimming at V came to 6 bases and at J to 0 bases, leaving 12 bases not matched to a gene. Germline CDR1 reads DFQATT; CDR2 reads SNEGSKA (reference sequence). CDR3 size: 17 residues.

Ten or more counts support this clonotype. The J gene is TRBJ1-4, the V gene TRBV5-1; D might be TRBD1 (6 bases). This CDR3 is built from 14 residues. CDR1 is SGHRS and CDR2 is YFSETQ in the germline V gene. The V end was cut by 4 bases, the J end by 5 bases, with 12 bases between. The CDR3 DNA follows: TGCGCCAGCAGCCCGGACAGCAGAAATGAAAAACTGTTTTTT. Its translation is CASSPDSRNEKLFF.

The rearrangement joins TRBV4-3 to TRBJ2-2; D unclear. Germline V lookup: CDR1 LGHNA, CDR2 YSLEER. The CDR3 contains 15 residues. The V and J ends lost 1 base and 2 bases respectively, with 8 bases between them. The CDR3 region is CASSQVSRNTGELFF. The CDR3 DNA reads TGCGCCAGCAGCCAAGTTAGCAGAAACACCGGGGAGCTGTTTTTT.

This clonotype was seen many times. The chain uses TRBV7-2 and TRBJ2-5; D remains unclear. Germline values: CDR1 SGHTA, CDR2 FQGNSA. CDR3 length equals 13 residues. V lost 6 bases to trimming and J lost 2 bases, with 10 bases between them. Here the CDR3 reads CASRPTGQETQYF. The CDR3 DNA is TGTGCCAGCAGACCCACCGGACAAGAGACCCAGTACTTC.

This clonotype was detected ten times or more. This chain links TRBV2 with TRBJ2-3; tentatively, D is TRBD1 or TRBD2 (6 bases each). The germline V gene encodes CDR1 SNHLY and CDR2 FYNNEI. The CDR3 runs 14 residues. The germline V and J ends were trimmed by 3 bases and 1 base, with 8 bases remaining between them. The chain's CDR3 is CASSEGGGTDTQYF. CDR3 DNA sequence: TGTGCCAGCAGTGAGGGGGGCGGCACAGATACGCAGTATTTT. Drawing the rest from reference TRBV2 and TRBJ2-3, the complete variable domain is EPEVTQTPSHQVTQMGQEVILRCVPISNHLYFYWYRQILGQKVEFLVSFYNNEISEKSEIFDDQFSVERPDGSNFTLKIRSTKLEDSAMYFCASSEGGGTDTQYFGPGTRLTVL.

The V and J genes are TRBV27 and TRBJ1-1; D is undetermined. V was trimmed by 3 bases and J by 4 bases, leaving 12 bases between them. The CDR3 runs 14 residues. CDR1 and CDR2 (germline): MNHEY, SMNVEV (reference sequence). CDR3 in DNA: TGTGCCAGCAGTTTCGAGGGTTTGAGCACTGAAGCTTTCTTT. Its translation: CASSFEGLSTEAFF.

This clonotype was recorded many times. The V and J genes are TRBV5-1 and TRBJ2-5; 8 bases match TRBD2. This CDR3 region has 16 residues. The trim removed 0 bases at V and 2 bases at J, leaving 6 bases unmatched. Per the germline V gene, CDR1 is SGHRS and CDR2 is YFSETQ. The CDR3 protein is CASSLDASGFQETQYF. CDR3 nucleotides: TGCGCCAGCAGCTTGGACGCTAGCGGGTTTCAAGAGACCCAGTACTTC.

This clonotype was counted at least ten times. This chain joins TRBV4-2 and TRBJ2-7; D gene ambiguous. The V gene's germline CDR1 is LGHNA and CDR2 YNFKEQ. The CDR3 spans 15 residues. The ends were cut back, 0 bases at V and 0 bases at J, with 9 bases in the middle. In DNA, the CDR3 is TGTGCCAGCAGCCAAGAGAGTTGGGCCTCCTACGAGCAGTACTTC. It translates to CASSQESWASYEQYF.

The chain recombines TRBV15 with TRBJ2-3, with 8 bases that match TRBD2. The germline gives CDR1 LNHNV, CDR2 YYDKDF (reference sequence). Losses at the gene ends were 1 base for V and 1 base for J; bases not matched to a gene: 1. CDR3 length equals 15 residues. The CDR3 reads CATSRAGGGTDTQYF. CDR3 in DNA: TGTGCCACCAGCAGAGCGGGGGGGGGCACAGATACGCAGTATTTT.